A selection of T cell receptor beta chains follows, all from one sample in a study of blood T cell repertoires in COVID-19. Method: immunoSEQ multiplex PCR; TCRdb's copy keeps in-frame clones and lacks some. The sample yields some 120,000 clones, 87% seen once. Sequencing used peripheral blood. The receptor source for this set is a woman aged 45-65 years with acute or convalescent COVID-19. The CDR3 runs from the conserved cysteine through the conserved F or W. The D gene is left open where the match is weak. A clone size is listed for some rows: how often the clone was seen (once, few, many), or a class if it is expanded.

v_call	j_call	d_call	clone_size	cdr3_aa	cdr3_nt
TRBV7-9	TRBJ1-2	TRBD1	-	CASSPSSTGPYGYTF	TGTGCCAGCAGCCCGAGCTCGACAGGGCCCTATGGCTACACCTTC
TRBV18	TRBJ2-1	TRBD2	-	CASSPGGSYNEQFF	TGTGCCAGCTCCCCGGGGGGCTCCTACAATGAGCAGTTCTTC
TRBV11-2	TRBJ2-3	-	-	CASSEPGNTRHTDTQYF	TGTGCCAGCAGCGAACCCGGGAACACCAGACACACAGATACGCAGTATTTT
TRBV15	TRBJ1-4	-	-	CATSIGGEKLFF	TGTGCCACCAGCATCGGTGGTGAAAAACTGTTTTTT
TRBV6-5	TRBJ2-7	-	once	CAINAYEQYF	TGTGCCATCAATGCCTACGAGCAGTACTTC
TRBV12-5	TRBJ1-2	TRBD1	once	CASGLGLTGGGFYGYTF	TGTGCTAGTGGTTTGGGACTAACAGGGGGCGGGTTCTATGGCTACACCTTC
TRBV3-1/TRBV3-2	TRBJ2-1	TRBD2	-	CASSHQLAGQYNEQFF	TGTGCCAGCAGCCACCAACTAGCGGGGCAATACAATGAGCAGTTCTTC
TRBV10-1	TRBJ2-3	TRBD1	-	CASSDDRATDTQYF	TGCGCCAGCAGTGATGACAGGGCGACAGATACGCAGTATTTT
TRBV25-1	TRBJ1-1	-	-	CASSESWAGTEAFF	TGTGCCAGCAGTGAATCATGGGCTGGAACTGAAGCTTTCTTT
TRBV19	TRBJ2-3	TRBD2	-	CASSRLAGVSDTQYF	TGTGCCAGTAGTCGACTAGCGGGAGTTTCAGATACGCAGTATTTT
TRBV30	TRBJ1-3	TRBD1	few	CAWGPGTAFSGNTIYF	TGTGCCTGGGGCCCCGGGACAGCGTTTTCTGGAAACACCATATATTTT
TRBV5-1	TRBJ1-6	TRBD1	few	CASSLQGSGSPLHF	TGCGCCAGCAGCTTACAGGGGTCGGGTTCACCCCTCCACTTT
TRBV10-3	TRBJ2-2	-	-	CAISERGTGELFF	TGTGCCATCAGTGAGAGAGGGACCGGGGAGCTGTTTTTT
TRBV18	TRBJ1-6	TRBD1	-	CASSPLPAGTGGRSSPLHF	TGTGCCAGCTCACCTCTCCCCGCAGGGACAGGGGGAAGGAGTTCACCCCTCCACTTT
TRBV5-1	TRBJ2-5	-	-	CATPPGLETQYF	TGCGCCACCCCACCAGGGTTAGAGACCCAGTACTTC
TRBV3-1/TRBV3-2	TRBJ1-2	TRBD1	once	CASSPRTGDGGYTF	TGTGCCAGCAGCCCAAGGACAGGGGATGGTGGCTACACCTTC
TRBV7-9	TRBJ1-2	-	-	CASSLDGRQVTRIVYTF	TGTGCCAGCAGCTTAGATGGCAGACAAGTAACCCGTATCGTCTACACCTTC
TRBV27	TRBJ2-7	TRBD2	-	CASSLRSPLAGESYEQYF	TGTGCCAGCAGTTTAAGATCCCCACTAGCGGGAGAATCCTACGAGCAGTACTTC
TRBV7-2	TRBJ2-7	TRBD2	-	CASSLAGGGYEQYF	TGTGCCAGCAGCTTAGCGGGCGGGGGCTACGAGCAGTACTTC
TRBV5-5	TRBJ1-2	TRBD1	-	CASTLTGTDSNYGYTF	TGTGCCAGCACCCTGACGGGGACAGACAGTAACTATGGCTACACCTTC
TRBV5-1	TRBJ2-7	-	-	CASSLTTPYSYEQYF	TGCGCCAGCAGCTTGACCACACCGTACTCCTACGAGCAGTACTTC
TRBV18	TRBJ1-2	TRBD1	-	CASSPPGQYPISSYTF	TGTGCCAGCTCACCTCCGGGACAGTACCCCATTAGTAGCTACACCTTC
TRBV7-2	TRBJ2-3	-	-	CASSLGGVGTDTQYF	TGTGCCAGCAGCTTAGGGGGCGTGGGCACAGATACGCAGTATTTT
TRBV7-9	TRBJ1-1	-	-	CASSPKVWHVAAEAFF	TGTGCCAGCAGCCCCAAAGTTTGGCACGTGGCGGCTGAAGCTTTCTTT